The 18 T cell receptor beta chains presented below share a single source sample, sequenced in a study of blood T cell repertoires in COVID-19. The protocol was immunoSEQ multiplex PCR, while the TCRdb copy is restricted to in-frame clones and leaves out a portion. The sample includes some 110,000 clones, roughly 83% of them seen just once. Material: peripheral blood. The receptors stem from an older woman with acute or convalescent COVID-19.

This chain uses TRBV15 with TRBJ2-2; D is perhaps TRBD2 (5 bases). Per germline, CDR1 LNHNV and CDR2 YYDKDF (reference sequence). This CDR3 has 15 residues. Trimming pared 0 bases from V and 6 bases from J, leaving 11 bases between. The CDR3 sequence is CATSRDYSGAGELFF. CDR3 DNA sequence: TGTGCCACCAGCAGAGATTACAGCGGAGCCGGGGAGCTGTTTTTT.

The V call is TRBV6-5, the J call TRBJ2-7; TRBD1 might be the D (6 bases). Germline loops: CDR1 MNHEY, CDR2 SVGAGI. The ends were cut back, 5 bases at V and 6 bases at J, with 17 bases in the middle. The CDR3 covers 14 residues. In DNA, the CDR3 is TGTGCCAGCAGTCAATCGGGGACACCCTTCGAGCAGTACTTC. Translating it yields CASSQSGTPFEQYF.

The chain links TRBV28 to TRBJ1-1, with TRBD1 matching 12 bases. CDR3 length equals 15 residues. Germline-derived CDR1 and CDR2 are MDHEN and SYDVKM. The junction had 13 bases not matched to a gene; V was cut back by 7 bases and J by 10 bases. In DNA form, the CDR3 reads TGTGCCAGCAAAGGGACAGGGGGCCACCGGGCTGGAGCTTTCTTT. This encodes CASKGTGGHRAGAFF.

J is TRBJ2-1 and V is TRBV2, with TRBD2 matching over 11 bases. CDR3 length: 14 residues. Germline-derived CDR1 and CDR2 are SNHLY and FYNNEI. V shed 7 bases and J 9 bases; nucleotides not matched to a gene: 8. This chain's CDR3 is CASTMATSGSEQFF. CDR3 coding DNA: TGTGCCAGCACCATGGCCACTAGCGGGAGTGAGCAGTTCTTC.

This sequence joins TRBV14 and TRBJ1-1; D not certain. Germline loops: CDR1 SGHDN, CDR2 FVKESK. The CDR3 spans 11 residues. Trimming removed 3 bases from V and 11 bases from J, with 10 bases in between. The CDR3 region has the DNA TGTGCCAGCAGCCACGAGTTGGAGGCTTTCTTT. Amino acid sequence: CASSHELEAFF.

This CDR3 is CASLGTGIYGGYTF. The DNA of the CDR3 is TGTGCCAGTCTTGGGACAGGGATATATGGAGGCTACACCTTC. The genes are TRBV19 and TRBJ1-2; 9 nucleotides align to TRBD1. The germline V gene encodes CDR1 LNHDA and CDR2 SQIVND (reference sequence). V shed 8 bases, J shed 8 bases, and the junction held 12 bases outside the gene matches. The CDR3 is 14 amino acids.

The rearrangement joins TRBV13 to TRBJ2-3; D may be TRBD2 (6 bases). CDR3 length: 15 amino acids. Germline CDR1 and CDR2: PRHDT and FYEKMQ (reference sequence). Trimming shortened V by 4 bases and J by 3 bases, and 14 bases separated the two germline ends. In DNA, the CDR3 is TGTGCCAGCAGCTCTCGGGACTCTCTAACAGATACGCAGTATTTT. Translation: CASSSRDSLTDTQYF.

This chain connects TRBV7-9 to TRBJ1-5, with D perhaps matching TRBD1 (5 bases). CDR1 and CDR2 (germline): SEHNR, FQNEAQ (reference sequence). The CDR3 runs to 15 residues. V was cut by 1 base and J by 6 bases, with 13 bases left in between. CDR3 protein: CASSLGSGQGQPQHF. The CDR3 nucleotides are TGTGCCAGCAGCTTAGGGTCAGGGCAGGGTCAGCCCCAGCATTTT.

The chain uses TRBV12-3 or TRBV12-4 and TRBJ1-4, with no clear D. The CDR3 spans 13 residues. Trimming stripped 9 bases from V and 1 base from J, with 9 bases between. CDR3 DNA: TGTGCCAGTGGCCCAGGAACTAATGAAAAACTGTTTTTT. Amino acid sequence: CASGPGTNEKLFF.

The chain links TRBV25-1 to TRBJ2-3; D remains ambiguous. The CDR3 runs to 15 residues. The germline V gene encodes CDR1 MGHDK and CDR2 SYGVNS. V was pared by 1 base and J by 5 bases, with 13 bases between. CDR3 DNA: TGTGCCAGCAGTGAATCGGCAGGTTCCCGAGATACGCAGTATTTT. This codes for CASSESAGSRDTQYF.

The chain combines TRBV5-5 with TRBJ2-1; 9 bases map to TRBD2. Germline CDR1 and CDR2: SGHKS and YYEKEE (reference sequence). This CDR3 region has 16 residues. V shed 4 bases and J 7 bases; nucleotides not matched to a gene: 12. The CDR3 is CASSRGGRAGGNEQFF. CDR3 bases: TGTGCCAGCAGCCGTGGCGGGAGGGCCGGTGGAAATGAGCAGTTCTTC.

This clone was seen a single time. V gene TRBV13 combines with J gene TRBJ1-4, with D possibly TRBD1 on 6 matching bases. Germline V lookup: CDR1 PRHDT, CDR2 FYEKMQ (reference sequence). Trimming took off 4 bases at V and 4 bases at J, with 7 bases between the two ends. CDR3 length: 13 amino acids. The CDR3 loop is CASSSQGNEKLFF. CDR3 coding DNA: TGTGCCAGCAGCTCACAGGGTAATGAAAAACTGTTTTTT.

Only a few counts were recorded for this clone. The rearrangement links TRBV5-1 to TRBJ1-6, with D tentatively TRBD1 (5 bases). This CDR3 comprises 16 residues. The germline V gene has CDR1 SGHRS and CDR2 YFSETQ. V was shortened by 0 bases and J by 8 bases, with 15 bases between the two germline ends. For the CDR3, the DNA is TGCGCCAGCAGCTTGGGCAGGGCATCTGCCGATTCACCCCTCCACTTT. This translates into CASSLGRASADSPLHF.

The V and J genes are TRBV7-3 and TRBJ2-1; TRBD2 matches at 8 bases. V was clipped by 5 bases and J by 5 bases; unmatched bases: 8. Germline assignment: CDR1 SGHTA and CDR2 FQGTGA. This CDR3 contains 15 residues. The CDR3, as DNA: TGTGCCAGCAGCGCAACCGGGACTAGAGACAATGAGCAGTTCTTC. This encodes CASSATGTRDNEQFF.

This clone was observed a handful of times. The CDR3 DNA follows: TGTGCCAGCAGTGAAGCGCTTGGCAGGGGGCCCAGCAATCAGCCCCAGCATTTT. Translation gives CASSEALGRGPSNQPQHF. The J gene is TRBJ1-5, the V gene TRBV6-1; 8 bases fit TRBD1. CDR1 is MNHNS, CDR2 SASEGT, per germline. CDR3 length: 18 residues. Trimming took 0 bases from V and 1 from J; bases not matched to a gene: 8.

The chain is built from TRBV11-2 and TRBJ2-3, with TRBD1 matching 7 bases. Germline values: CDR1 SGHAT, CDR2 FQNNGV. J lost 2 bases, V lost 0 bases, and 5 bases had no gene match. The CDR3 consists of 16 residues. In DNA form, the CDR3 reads TGTGCCAGCAGCTTAGAGGGACAGACTTACACAGATACGCAGTATTTT. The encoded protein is CASSLEGQTYTDTQYF.

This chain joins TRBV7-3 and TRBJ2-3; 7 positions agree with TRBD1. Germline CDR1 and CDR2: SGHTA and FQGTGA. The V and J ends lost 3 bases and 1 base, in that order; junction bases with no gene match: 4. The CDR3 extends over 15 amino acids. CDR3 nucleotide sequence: TGTGCCAGCAGCTTTAATACAGGGGGCACAGATACGCAGTATTTT. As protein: CASSFNTGGTDTQYF.

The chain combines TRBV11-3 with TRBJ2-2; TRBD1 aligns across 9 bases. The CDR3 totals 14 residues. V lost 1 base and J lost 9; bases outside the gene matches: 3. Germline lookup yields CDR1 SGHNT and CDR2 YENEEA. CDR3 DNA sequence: TGTGCCAGCAGCTTAGGAACAGGGGGCCGGGAGCTGTTTTTT. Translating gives CASSLGTGGRELFF.